This passage covers 15 T cell receptor beta chains from one sample sequenced in a study of blood T cell repertoires in COVID-19. Profiled with immunoSEQ multiplex PCR; TCRdb holds only in-frame clones, not every one. In the table there are approximately 220,000 clones, roughly 80% of which are singletons. Material for sequencing was PBMCs or T cells enriched from blood (not recorded which). Every receptor here comes from a woman in her 40s with acute COVID-19.

This rearrangement joins TRBV7-6 to TRBJ2-1; TRBD2 matches at 9 bases. There are 15 residues in the CDR3. Unmatched junction bases numbered 4, after V lost 0 bases and J lost 7 bases. Per germline, CDR1 SGHVS and CDR2 FNYEAQ. The CDR3 is CASSLALAGNNEQFF. The CDR3 bases are TGTGCCAGCAGCTTAGCGCTAGCGGGAAATAATGAGCAGTTCTTC.

This clone is a singleton in its sample. The chain combines TRBV30 with TRBJ1-1; 10 bases are a match to TRBD1. V lost 5 bases and J lost 4; bases outside the gene matches: 7. CDR3 size: 14 residues. The germline CDR1 and CDR2 sequences are GTSNPN and SVGIG (reference sequence). DNA for the CDR3: TGTGCCTGGGCCCCGGGACAGGGGACCACTGAAGCTTTCTTT. Its protein is CAWAPGQGTTEAFF.

The chain uses TRBV19 and TRBJ1-2, with D possibly being TRBD1 (5 bases). The CDR3 totals 13 residues. The V gene lost 3 bases and the J gene lost 7 bases, with 12 bases spanning the gap. CDR1 is LNHDA and CDR2 is SQIVND in the germline V gene (reference sequence). CDR3 loop: CASSIQGRSGYTF. The CDR3 DNA follows: TGTGCCAGTAGTATCCAGGGCCGCAGTGGCTACACCTTC.

There are a few counts of this clone. This chain connects TRBV7-2 to TRBJ2-5; the D gene is possibly TRBD2 (5 bases). In germline, CDR1 is SGHTA, CDR2 FQGNSA. V was clipped by 3 bases and J by 5 bases, with 13 bases between them. The CDR3 has 14 amino acids. The CDR3 nucleotides read TGTGCCAGCAGCTTGGGGAGTGCCACGGAGACCCAGTACTTC. Residues: CASSLGSATETQYF.

V and J are TRBV30 and TRBJ2-1, with 8 bases fitting TRBD2. The germline V gene encodes CDR1 GTSNPN and CDR2 SVGIG (reference sequence). The CDR3 runs 13 residues. With 5 bases clipped from V and 7 bases from J, the junction kept 7 bases outside the gene matches. The CDR3 is CAWGGLGWNEQFF. CDR3 bases: TGTGCCTGGGGGGGACTAGGGTGGAATGAGCAGTTCTTC.

This clone was recorded a few times. A read error may explain this, as a much larger clone is one base away. The chain is built from TRBV9 and TRBJ1-1; D is perhaps TRBD1 (6 bases). CDR3 length: 13 residues. The germline V gene has CDR1 SGDLS and CDR2 YYNGEE. V was cut by 3 bases and J by 1 base, with 7 bases left in between. In DNA, the CDR3 is TGTGCCAGCAGCGAACAGGGGAACACTGAAGCTTTCTTT. Translated: CASSEQGNTEAFF. The full variable domain, in which reference TRBV9 and TRBJ1-1 provide the parts outside the CDR3, is DSGVTQTPKHLITATGQRVTLRCSPRSGDLSVYWYQQSLDQGLQFLIQYYNGEERAKGNILERFSAQQFPDLHSELNLSSLELGDSALYFCASSEQGNTEAFFGQGTRLTVV.

The V gene is TRBV6-4, the J gene TRBJ1-1; D call uncertain. The CDR3 contains 14 residues. Trimming took 5 bases from V and 4 from J, leaving 14 bases between them. Germline CDR1 and CDR2: MRHNA and SNTAGT. This CDR3 reads CASSSLGGSTEAFF. Here the CDR3 DNA reads TGTGCCAGCAGTTCCCTGGGAGGGAGCACTGAAGCTTTCTTT.

V gene TRBV4-1 combines with J gene TRBJ2-5; 8 bases map to TRBD1. CDR1 and CDR2 (germline): MGHRA, YSYEKL. Losses at the gene ends were 0 bases for V and 4 bases for J; bases not matched to a gene: 7. This CDR3 is built from 16 residues. In DNA form, the CDR3 reads TGCGCCAGCAGCCAAGATGACAGGGGAGTGGGAGAGACCCAGTACTTC. Its protein is CASSQDDRGVGETQYF.

The gene calls are TRBV18 and TRBJ1-3; 7 bases fit TRBD1. The CDR3 length is 18 residues. V was clipped by 3 bases and J by 0 bases; unmatched bases: 11. In germline, CDR1 is KGHSH, CDR2 LQKENI. This chain's CDR3 is CASSPIQGSPFSGNTIYF. CDR3 coding DNA: TGTGCCAGCTCACCTATACAGGGGAGCCCCTTCTCTGGAAACACCATATATTTT. The entire variable domain, with the rest obtained from reference TRBV18 and TRBJ1-3, is as follows: NAGVMQNPRHLVRRRGQEARLRCSPMKGHSHVYWYRQLPEEGLKFMVYLQKENIIDESGMPKERFSAEFPKEGPSILRIQQVVRGDSAAYFCASSPIQGSPFSGNTIYFGEGSWLTVV.

The chain is built from TRBV28 and TRBJ1-5; D remains unclear. The CDR3 is made up of 13 amino acids. Trimming cost V 4 bases and J 8 bases, with 12 bases left between them. Germline-derived CDR1 and CDR2 are MDHEN and SYDVKM. This chain's CDR3 is CASSSTFREPQHF. CDR3 nucleotide sequence: TGTGCCAGCAGTTCCACCTTCCGGGAGCCCCAGCATTTT.

This chain connects TRBV12-3 or TRBV12-4 to TRBJ1-2, with no clear D. V lost 3 bases and J lost 6, with 11 bases in between. The CDR3 spans 13 residues. CDR3 coding DNA: TGTGCCAGCAGTTTCACTGTGGTCGATGGCTACACCTTC. Its protein product is CASSFTVVDGYTF.

This chain connects TRBV5-1 to TRBJ1-1; D is uncertain. The CDR3 spans 16 residues. The germline CDR1 and CDR2 sequences are SGHRS and YFSETQ. The V gene lost 0 bases and the J gene lost 1 base, with 13 bases spanning the gap. CDR3 sequence: CASSLDGHLPNTEAFF. In nucleotides, the CDR3 is TGCGCCAGCAGCTTGGATGGGCACCTCCCGAACACTGAAGCTTTCTTT. Complete variable domain (other parts from reference TRBV5-1 and TRBJ1-1): KAGVTQTPRYLIKTRGQQVTLSCSPISGHRSVSWYQQTPGQGLQFLFEYFSETQRNKGNFPGRFSGRQFSNSRSEMNVSTLELGDSALYLCASSLDGHLPNTEAFFGQGTRLTVV.

The gene calls are TRBV18 and TRBJ2-5; TRBD2 matches 11 bases. The length of the CDR3 is 15 residues. V gave up 6 bases and J gave up 1 base; unmatched junction bases: 4. Germline values: CDR1 KGHSH, CDR2 LQKENI. The CDR3 DNA reads TGTGCCAGCTCCACGACTAGCGGGATCCAAGAGACCCAGTACTTC. It is translated as CASSTTSGIQETQYF.

The rearrangement uses TRBV12-3 or TRBV12-4 and TRBJ2-7, with D possibly matching TRBD1 (6 bases). CDR3 length: 13 amino acids. V dropped 5 bases and J dropped 7 bases, with 15 bases sitting between them. This chain's CDR3 is CASSINRAGEQYF. The CDR3 coding sequence is TGTGCCAGCAGTATCAACAGGGCCGGGGAGCAGTACTTC.

The chain joins TRBV7-2 to TRBJ1-4; D is unclear. This CDR3 spans 15 amino acids. Germline V gene data show CDR1 as SGHTA and CDR2 as FQGNSA. V dropped 1 base and J dropped 7 bases, with 13 bases sitting between them. The CDR3 region has the DNA TGTGCCAGCAGCTTAGTTGCGGGAAGAGGTGAAAAACTGTTTTTT. It translates to CASSLVAGRGEKLFF.